Following are 5 T cell receptor beta chains from one sample sequenced in a study of blood T cell repertoires in COVID-19. Repertoires were generated with immunoSEQ multiplex PCR, while TCRdb's copy carries only in-frame clones and drops some. There are 240,000 or so clones in the sample; 82% occur only once, and about an eighth lies in the top ten. The sequenced material came from peripheral blood. These receptor sequences come from a woman aged 55-69 years with active or convalescent COVID-19.

This clone was counted once. The chain employs TRBV6-5 and TRBJ1-6, with D tentatively TRBD1 (6 bases). V was cut by 6 bases and J by 7 bases, with 10 bases left in between. The CDR3 totals 13 residues. Germline values: CDR1 MNHEY, CDR2 SVGAGI. The CDR3 DNA reads as TGTGCCAGCAGGAAGGACAGAAATTCACCCCTCCACTTT. As protein: CASRKDRNSPLHF.

The chain is built from TRBV6-6 and TRBJ1-4, with a weak D call TRBD1 (6 bases). CDR3 length equals 15 residues. V was trimmed by 5 bases and J by 7 bases, leaving 17 bases between them. Germline V gene lookup returns CDR1 MNHNY and CDR2 SVGAGI (reference sequence). For the CDR3, the DNA is TGTGCCAGCAGTACACCACAGGGATGGGGTGAAAAACTGTTTTTT. Amino acid sequence: CASSTPQGWGEKLFF.

The chain couples TRBV6-2 or TRBV6-3 to TRBJ2-1; D may be TRBD1 (5 bases). The CDR3 contains 13 residues. CDR1 and CDR2 from the germline V gene are MNHEY and SVGEGT. The V gene lost 5 bases and the J gene lost 3 bases, with 8 bases spanning the gap. The DNA of the CDR3 is TGTGCCAGCAGTCAAGGGGTCTACAATGAGCAGTTCTTC. Translation gives CASSQGVYNEQFF.

This rearrangement joins TRBV3-1 (or the pseudogene TRBV3-2) to TRBJ2-1, with a weak D call TRBD1 (6 bases). Germline V gene sequence: CDR1 LGHDT, CDR2 YNNKEL (reference sequence). Trimming took 4 bases from V and 9 from J, leaving 19 bases between them. There are 15 residues in the CDR3. DNA of the CDR3: TGTGCCAGCAGCCTTCGAGGCAGGGGTGGAAGTGAGCAGTTCTTC. As protein: CASSLRGRGGSEQFF.

The rearrangement links TRBV6-6 to TRBJ1-2; D remains ambiguous. V was shortened by 6 bases and J by 3 bases, with 14 bases between the two germline ends. Germline loops: CDR1 MNHNY, CDR2 SVGAGI (reference sequence). CDR3 size: 14 residues. DNA for the CDR3: TGTGCCAGCAGCAAAGCCCCCCGGGACTATGGCTACACCTTC. Translated: CASSKAPRDYGYTF.